This TCR beta chain was profiled in a study of blood T cell repertoires in COVID-19. Background on the study: Material from acute and convalescent COVID-19 was sourced from the United States, Italy and Spain.

Source study methods: For nucleated cells, counts were estimated from reference gene primer amplification. The table came from immunoSEQ multiplex PCR; TCRdb's copy has only in-frame clones and leaves some out. That table is the source of V, J and clone size, and D and trimming were worked out from the DNA. The table records 120,000 or so clones, around 90% of them present only once. Germline assignment: CDR1 MNHEY and CDR2 SMNVEV (reference sequence). This CDR3 has 14 residues. Trimming stripped 5 bases from V and 6 bases from J, with 16 bases between. The source of this sequence is a human donor in a cohort sampled during active COVID-19. The sequenced sample was peripheral blood. The V gene is TRBV27, the J gene TRBJ1-2, with D hard to call. The DNA of the CDR3 is TGTGCCAGCAGTAGATTAGCAAGAGATGATGGCTACACCTTC. The encoded protein is CASSRLARDDGYTF.